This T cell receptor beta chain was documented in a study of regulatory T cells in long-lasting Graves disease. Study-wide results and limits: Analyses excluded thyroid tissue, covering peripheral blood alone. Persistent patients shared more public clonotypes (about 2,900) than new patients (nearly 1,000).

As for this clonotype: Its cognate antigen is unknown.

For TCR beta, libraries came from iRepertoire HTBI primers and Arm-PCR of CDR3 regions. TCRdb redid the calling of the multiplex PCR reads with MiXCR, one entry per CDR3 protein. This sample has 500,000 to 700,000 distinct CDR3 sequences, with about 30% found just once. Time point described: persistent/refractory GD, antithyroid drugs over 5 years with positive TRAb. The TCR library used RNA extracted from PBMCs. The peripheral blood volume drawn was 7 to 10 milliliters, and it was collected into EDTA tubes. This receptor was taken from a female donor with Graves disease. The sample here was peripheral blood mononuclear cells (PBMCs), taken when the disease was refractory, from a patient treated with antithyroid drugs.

CDR3 residues: CASRPGQGLVDGYTF. In DNA, the CDR3 is TGTGCCAGCAGGCCCGGACAGGGCTTGGTGGATGGCTACACCTTC. V usage is TRBV7-9 and J usage is TRBJ1-2; TRBD1 aligns across 8 bases. The length of the CDR3 is 15 residues. CDR1 SEHNR and CDR2 FQNEAQ come from the germline V gene (reference sequence). With V trimmed by 6 bases and J by 6 bases, 12 bases remained unmatched.